This T cell receptor beta chain was captured by sequencing in a study of blood T cell repertoires in COVID-19. As for the study in general: Samples came from the United States, Italy and Spain, spanning acute and convalescent COVID-19. T cells, B-cell-depleted T cells, or PBMCs provided the cDNA or gDNA that served as material.

Per the authors' pipeline: Quantification of nucleated cells was approximated via reference gene primer amplification. TCRdb's table, derived via immunoSEQ multiplex PCR, lists solely in-frame clones and lacks some. V and J calls and clone size are copied from that table; D and trimming were computed from the DNA. This table has about 28,000 clones, approximately 90% appearing once. V was clipped by 3 bases and J by 4 bases, with 12 bases between them. The CDR3 length is 14 residues. CDR1 is LGHDT and CDR2 is YNNKEL in the germline V gene (reference sequence). Sequencing used peripheral blood. V is TRBV3-1 (or the pseudogene TRBV3-2) and J is TRBJ1-2; D may be TRBD1 (6 bases). The TCR sequence derives from a man between 60 and 70 years old with active COVID-19. CDR3 region: CASSHHQGIYGYTF. DNA of the CDR3: TGTGCCAGCAGCCATCACCAGGGGATCTATGGCTACACCTTC.